Listed below are T cell receptor beta chains from one sample, sequenced in a study of identical twins. TCRdb ran MiXCR on the 5' RACE reads and lists one entry per CDR3 protein. The data show hundreds of thousands of distinct CDR3 sequences, roughly a tenth seen once. Sequenced input: memory (CD45RO+) T cells sorted from blood. These receptors originate from a woman in her late teens or twenties in good health. Both conserved end residues are trimmed from each CDR3. Each record gives: V gene, J gene, CDR3 protein.

V gene: TRBV29-1; J gene: TRBJ1-1; CDR3 protein: SVTPGSGTEAF
V gene: TRBV7-9; J gene: TRBJ2-7; CDR3 protein: ASSLMRDGSYEQY
V gene: TRBV5-1; J gene: TRBJ1-4; CDR3 protein: ASSLGSGDEKLF
V gene: TRBV29-1; J gene: TRBJ1-4; CDR3 protein: SALRDPNEKLF
V gene: TRBV27; J gene: TRBJ1-5; CDR3 protein: ASRGFNQPQH
V gene: TRBV25-1; J gene: TRBJ2-1; CDR3 protein: ASSRERGSNEQF
V gene: TRBV11-2; J gene: TRBJ2-1; CDR3 protein: ASSSQGLAGLSSYNEQF
V gene: TRBV20-1; J gene: TRBJ2-1; CDR3 protein: SVRDHNEQF
V gene: TRBV7-2; J gene: TRBJ2-1; CDR3 protein: ASSYRGGNEQF
V gene: TRBV6-1; J gene: TRBJ2-5; CDR3 protein: ASSGRQGGETQY
V gene: TRBV5-1; J gene: TRBJ2-1; CDR3 protein: ASSPGLRDYNNEQF
V gene: TRBV3-1; J gene: TRBJ2-5; CDR3 protein: ASSLDEWETQY
V gene: TRBV5-1; J gene: TRBJ2-5; CDR3 protein: ASSTGQGTETQY
V gene: TRBV11-2; J gene: TRBJ1-6; CDR3 protein: ASSLESGRRNSPLH
V gene: TRBV20-1; J gene: TRBJ2-7; CDR3 protein: SARPGGGSYEQY
V gene: TRBV20-1; J gene: TRBJ1-6; CDR3 protein: SARHGGDRSPLH
V gene: TRBV20-1; J gene: TRBJ1-4; CDR3 protein: SAGQGANEKLF
V gene: TRBV29-1; J gene: TRBJ1-5; CDR3 protein: SVGQGGNQPQH
V gene: TRBV6-5; J gene: TRBJ1-2; CDR3 protein: ASSYSAVWGSKNYGYT
V gene: TRBV20-1; J gene: TRBJ1-1; CDR3 protein: SARRFDTAEAF
V gene: TRBV25-1; J gene: TRBJ2-3; CDR3 protein: ASSDRHRGLADTQY
V gene: TRBV20-1; J gene: TRBJ2-7; CDR3 protein: SATGVLGSYEQY
V gene: TRBV20-1; J gene: TRBJ2-3; CDR3 protein: SARGTGGQDTQY
V gene: TRBV18; J gene: TRBJ2-7; CDR3 protein: ASSRIAGEPQGYEQY
V gene: TRBV7-9; J gene: TRBJ1-4; CDR3 protein: ASSYGQGWEKLF
V gene: TRBV7-9; J gene: TRBJ2-3; CDR3 protein: ASSFGGDSTDTQY
V gene: TRBV4-3; J gene: TRBJ1-2; CDR3 protein: ASSQDLPSDGYT
V gene: TRBV7-9; J gene: TRBJ2-7; CDR3 protein: ASSRGAALSYEQY
V gene: TRBV24-1; J gene: TRBJ2-1; CDR3 protein: ATSDGGVGRGTNEQF
V gene: TRBV25-1; J gene: TRBJ2-7; CDR3 protein: ASSGVGHRGYEQY
V gene: TRBV3-1; J gene: TRBJ2-7; CDR3 protein: ASSRGDETYEQY
V gene: TRBV12-3/TRBV12-4; J gene: TRBJ2-7; CDR3 protein: ASSLSLGQGSYEQY
V gene: TRBV29-1; J gene: TRBJ1-2; CDR3 protein: SVEDTRRANYGYT
V gene: TRBV20-1; J gene: TRBJ2-7; CDR3 protein: SARDQRTGDYEQY
V gene: TRBV7-9; J gene: TRBJ1-1; CDR3 protein: ASSSGTFWQAF
V gene: TRBV5-6; J gene: TRBJ2-4; CDR3 protein: ASSLGTGEGNIQY
V gene: TRBV10-2; J gene: TRBJ2-3; CDR3 protein: ATGGLDPSTDTQY
V gene: TRBV14; J gene: TRBJ1-4; CDR3 protein: ASSQGRTWSEKLF
V gene: TRBV5-1; J gene: TRBJ2-7; CDR3 protein: ASSAGTISYEQY
V gene: TRBV5-1; J gene: TRBJ2-7; CDR3 protein: ASSFDTSGGSVEQY
V gene: TRBV2; J gene: TRBJ2-5; CDR3 protein: ATQQVPQETQY
V gene: TRBV6-5; J gene: TRBJ2-1; CDR3 protein: ASSYLKRVYNEQF
V gene: TRBV20-1; J gene: TRBJ2-4; CDR3 protein: SARVGIAKNIQY
V gene: TRBV11-2; J gene: TRBJ1-6; CDR3 protein: ASSQERSPLH
V gene: TRBV3-1; J gene: TRBJ1-2; CDR3 protein: ASSQGTASGYT
V gene: TRBV10-3; J gene: TRBJ1-6; CDR3 protein: AIRPQDSPNSPLH
V gene: TRBV13; J gene: TRBJ2-7; CDR3 protein: ASSWGNYEQY
V gene: TRBV7-6; J gene: TRBJ1-1; CDR3 protein: ASSWDRGQTEAF
V gene: TRBV20-1; J gene: TRBJ2-2; CDR3 protein: SAREGMGDTGELF
V gene: TRBV7-2; J gene: TRBJ2-3; CDR3 protein: ASSSSWVDTQY
V gene: TRBV14; J gene: TRBJ2-1; CDR3 protein: ASSQIAGVSEQF
V gene: TRBV6-1; J gene: TRBJ2-6; CDR3 protein: ASSEASAGANVLT
V gene: TRBV5-1; J gene: TRBJ2-5; CDR3 protein: ASSLGTGGRETQY